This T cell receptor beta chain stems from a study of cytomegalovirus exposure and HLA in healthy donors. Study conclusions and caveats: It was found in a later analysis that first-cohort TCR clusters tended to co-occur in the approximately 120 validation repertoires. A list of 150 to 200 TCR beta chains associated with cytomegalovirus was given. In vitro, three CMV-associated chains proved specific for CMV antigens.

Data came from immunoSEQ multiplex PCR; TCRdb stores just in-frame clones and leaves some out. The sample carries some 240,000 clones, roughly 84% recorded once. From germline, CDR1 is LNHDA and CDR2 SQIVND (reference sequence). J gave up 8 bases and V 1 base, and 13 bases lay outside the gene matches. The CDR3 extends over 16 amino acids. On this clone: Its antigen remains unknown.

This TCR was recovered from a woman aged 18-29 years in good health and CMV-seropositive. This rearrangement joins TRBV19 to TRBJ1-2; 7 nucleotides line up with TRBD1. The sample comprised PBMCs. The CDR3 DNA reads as TGTGCCAGTAGTATAGGGGGGACAGTTCAACCCATCGGCTACACCTTC. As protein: CASSIGGTVQPIGYTF.